One and the same sample provided the 7 T cell receptor beta chains below, sequenced in a study of blood T cell repertoires in COVID-19. Assay used: immunoSEQ multiplex PCR; TCRdb lists only in-frame clones, some missing. The data hold a few hundred thousand clones, with 88% observed a single time. The sample was peripheral blood. Receptors originate from a young woman with acute or convalescent COVID-19.

The V call is TRBV9, the J call TRBJ2-2; 12 nucleotides agree with TRBD2. From germline, CDR1 is SGDLS and CDR2 YYNGEE. After removal of 0 bases from V and 1 base from J, the junction contained 7 bases not matched to a gene. This CDR3 region has 19 residues. CDR3 in amino acids: CASSVGLAGGLGNTGELFF. CDR3 sequence (DNA): TGTGCCAGCAGCGTAGGCCTAGCGGGAGGGCTCGGGAACACCGGGGAGCTGTTTTTT. Supplemented by reference TRBV9 and TRBJ2-2, the full variable domain reads DSGVTQTPKHLITATGQRVTLRCSPRSGDLSVYWYQQSLDQGLQFLIQYYNGEERAKGNILERFSAQQFPDLHSELNLSSLELGDSALYFCASSVGLAGGLGNTGELFFGEGSRLTVL.

The rearrangement links TRBV21-1 to TRBJ2-7; the table's D gene call, TRBD1, was not cross checked with the DNA. TRBV21-1 is recorded as a pseudogene. CDR3 size: 15 residues. CDR3 in amino acids: CASSKQGTRRYEQYF. CDR3 DNA sequence: TGTGCCAGCAGCAAACAGGGGACACGGAGATACGAGCAGTACTTC.

This chain links TRBV4-1 with TRBJ2-7; 9 nucleotides align to TRBD2. Germline CDR1 is MGHRA and CDR2 is YSYEKL. The CDR3 length is 15 residues. The trim removed 3 bases at V and 3 bases at J, leaving 6 bases unmatched. CDR3 amino acids: CASSHPSGRNYEQYF. CDR3 in DNA: TGCGCCAGCAGCCATCCCAGCGGGAGGAACTACGAGCAGTACTTC.

The DNA for the CDR3 is TGTGCCAGCAGTGAAAAAGGGTCTAAGGGGACAGGGTTTAACATTCAGTACTTC. Its translation: CASSEKGSKGTGFNIQYF. This sequence joins TRBV6-1 and TRBJ2-4; 9 nucleotides line up with TRBD1. Germline V gene data show CDR1 as MNHNS and CDR2 as SASEGT. V trimming: 2 bases; J trimming: 7 bases; junction bases outside the gene matches: 15. The CDR3 extends over 18 amino acids.

The chain couples TRBV5-1 to TRBJ1-2, with D perhaps TRBD1 (6 bases). This CDR3 is built from 13 residues. The germline gives CDR1 SGHRS, CDR2 YFSETQ. V gave up 1 base and J gave up 4 bases, with 8 bases separating them. Written as DNA, the CDR3 is TGCGCCAGCAGCTTGAAGGACAGCTATGGCTACACCTTC. This translates into CASSLKDSYGYTF.

The chain carries TRBV24-1 and TRBJ1-2; 9 nucleotides agree with TRBD1. The J segment lost 6 bases and the V segment lost 3 bases, leaving 1 base of the junction unmatched. CDR3 length: 13 residues. CDR1 KGHDR and CDR2 SFDVKD come from the germline V gene. The CDR3 reads CATSDRTGDGYTF. As DNA, the CDR3 is TGTGCCACCAGTGATCGGACAGGGGATGGCTACACCTTC.

This chain links TRBV21-1 with TRBJ1-5; the table gives TRBD1 as D, unverified against the DNA. TRBV21-1 corresponds to a pseudogene. The CDR3 has 15 residues. The CDR3 DNA is TGTGCCAGCAGCGGGGCCCTGACCAGGTATCAGCCCCAGCATTTT. It specifies CASSGALTRYQPQHF.